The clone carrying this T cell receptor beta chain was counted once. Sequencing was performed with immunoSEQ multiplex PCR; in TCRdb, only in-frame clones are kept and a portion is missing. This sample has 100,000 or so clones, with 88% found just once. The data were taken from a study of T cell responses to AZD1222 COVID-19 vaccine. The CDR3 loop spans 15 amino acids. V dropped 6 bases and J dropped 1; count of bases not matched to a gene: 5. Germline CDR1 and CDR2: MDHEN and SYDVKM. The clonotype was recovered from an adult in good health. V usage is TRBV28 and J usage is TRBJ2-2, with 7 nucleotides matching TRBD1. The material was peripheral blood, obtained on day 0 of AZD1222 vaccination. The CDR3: CASSWAGGNTGELFF. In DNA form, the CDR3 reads TGTGCCAGCAGCTGGGCAGGGGGGAACACCGGGGAGCTGTTTTTT. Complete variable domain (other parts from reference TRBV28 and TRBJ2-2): DVKVTQSSRYLVKRTGEKVFLECVQDMDHENMFWYRQDPGLGLRLIYFSYDVKMKEKGDIPEGYSVSREKKERFSLILESASTNQTSMYLCASSWAGGNTGELFFGEGSRLTVL.